This TCR beta chain appears in the sequencing data of a study of cytomegalovirus exposure and HLA in healthy donors. Study-wide results and limits: Fewer than 20,000 TCR beta sequences were associated with HLA alleles at 0.05 false discovery rate in a later analysis. Some V segments, including TRBV6-2 and TRBV6-3, were excluded as indistinguishable.

As concerns this clone: Its antigen is unknown.

Germline V gene sequence: CDR1 SGHDT, CDR2 YYEEEE. The CDR3 length is 12 residues. V was pared by 0 bases and J by 5 bases, with 5 bases between. The PCR made use of 60 Vbeta and 13 Jbeta primers. Generated by immunoSEQ multiplex PCR, the TCRdb table keeps only in-frame clones and is missing some. The table lists about 160,000 clones, about 68% of them singletons. Specimen: PBMCs. The clonotype originates from a female donor in good health and CMV-seronegative. V is TRBV5-6 and J is TRBJ1-1; no firm D call. CDR3 sequence: CASSLVQTEAFF. The CDR3 nucleotides read TGTGCCAGCAGCTTGGTACAGACTGAAGCTTTCTTT.